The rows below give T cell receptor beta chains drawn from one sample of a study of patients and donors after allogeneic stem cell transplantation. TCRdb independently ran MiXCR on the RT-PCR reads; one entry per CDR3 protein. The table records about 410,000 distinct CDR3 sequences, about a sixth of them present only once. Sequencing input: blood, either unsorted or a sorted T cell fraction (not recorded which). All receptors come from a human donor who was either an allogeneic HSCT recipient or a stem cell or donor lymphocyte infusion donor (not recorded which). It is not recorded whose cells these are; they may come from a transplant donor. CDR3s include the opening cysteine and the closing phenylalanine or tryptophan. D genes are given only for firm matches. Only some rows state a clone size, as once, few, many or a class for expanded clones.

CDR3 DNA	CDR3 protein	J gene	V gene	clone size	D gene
TGTGCCAGCAGTGAGACGGGGGGGCTAACAGATACGCAGTATTTT	CASSETGGLTDTQYF	TRBJ2-3	TRBV2	.	TRBD2
TGTGCCACCAGAAATACGTATGGCTACACCTTC	CATRNTYGYTF	TRBJ1-2	TRBV12-3/TRBV12-4	.	.
TGCGCCAGCAAGCCTAGCGGATCCTACAATGAGCAGTTCTTC	CASKPSGSYNEQFF	TRBJ2-1	TRBV5-1	few	TRBD2
TGCAGTGCGTTTACTAGCGGGGGCCGCACAGATACGCAGTATTTT	CSAFTSGGRTDTQYF	TRBJ2-3	TRBV20-1	.	TRBD2
TGCAGTGCTAGGCGGCCCGCCGGGACTGGGAACAATGAGCAGTTCTTC	CSARRPAGTGNNEQFF	TRBJ2-1	TRBV20-1	few	.
TGTGCCTGGAGTCCACCGAAGACAGGGGAAGCCGGGGAGCTGTTTTTT	CAWSPPKTGEAGELFF	TRBJ2-2	TRBV30	few	TRBD1
TGCAGCGTTGAAGATGGTGACATTGAGGCAGATACGCAGTATTTT	CSVEDGDIEADTQYF	TRBJ2-3	TRBV29-1	few	.
TGTGCCACCAGCAGGGACATTGAAGGCTACACCTTC	CATSRDIEGYTF	TRBJ1-2	TRBV24-1	.	.
TGTGCCAGCAGTCTCCGGGACAGGGGAATCCCCACATATGGCTACACCTTC	CASSLRDRGIPTYGYTF	TRBJ1-2	TRBV2	.	TRBD1
TGTGCCAGCAGCCAAGGCCGTTTGTCTAACTACGAGCAGTACTTC	CASSQGRLSNYEQYF	TRBJ2-7	TRBV7-2	.	.
TGCAGTGCTAGAGATTCGGGCAACTCTGGAAACACCATATATTTT	CSARDSGNSGNTIYF	TRBJ1-3	TRBV20-1	few	.
TGTGCCAGCAGTTACTCCGATCTCAACGAGCAGTACTTC	CASSYSDLNEQYF	TRBJ2-7	TRBV6-5	.	.
TGTGCCAGCTCACCAGGCCGGGACCAAGAGACCCAGTACTTC	CASSPGRDQETQYF	TRBJ2-5	TRBV18	few	.
TGCAGTGCTAGAGACAGGGGGCGAGGGATTCAGTACTTC	CSARDRGRGIQYF	TRBJ2-4	TRBV20-1	.	TRBD1
TGTGCCAGCCAGCAGTCCGGCAGGGAAAGGTACGAGCAGTACTTC	CASQQSGRERYEQYF	TRBJ2-7	TRBV12-3/TRBV12-4	.	.
TGCAGTGCTAGACCGGACAGGTTTCGGTCACCCCTCCACTTT	CSARPDRFRSPLHF	TRBJ1-6	TRBV20-1	few	TRBD1
TGCAGTGCTGAAGAGGACAAAAACATTCAGTACTTC	CSAEEDKNIQYF	TRBJ2-4	TRBV20-1	.	.
TGTGCCAGCAGCTTAGCGGGAGTGGCAGATACGCAGTATTTT	CASSLAGVADTQYF	TRBJ2-3	TRBV7-9	few	.
TGTGCCAGCAGCTTAGAATCCGGCCGCGCGCAGTATTTT	CASSLESGRAQYF	TRBJ2-3	TRBV7-2	few	.
TGCAGCGGTGCCCAGACGGGGAATTATGGCTACACCTTC	CSGAQTGNYGYTF	TRBJ1-2	TRBV29-1	.	.
TGTGCCATCAGGATGCAGGGGACCGCCGGCAATGAGCAGTTCTTC	CAIRMQGTAGNEQFF	TRBJ2-1	TRBV10-3	many	.
TGTGCCAGCAGCCTCCGAGGAGCGGGAGGTTACAATGAGCAGTTCTTC	CASSLRGAGGYNEQFF	TRBJ2-1	TRBV7-9	few	TRBD2
TGTGCCAGCAGCGCCCTGACAGGGTACCAAGAGACCCAGTACTTC	CASSALTGYQETQYF	TRBJ2-5	TRBV9	few	TRBD1
TGTGCCTGTGGGACAGGGGGAGCAGATACGCAGTATTTT	CACGTGGADTQYF	TRBJ2-3	TRBV30	.	TRBD1
TGTGCCACCAGCGGGGTCCGACATGAGCAGTTCTTC	CATSGVRHEQFF	TRBJ2-1	TRBV24-1	few	.
TGTGCCAGCGTAGGAAGGGGGAGCTCCTACGAGCAGTACTTC	CASVGRGSSYEQYF	TRBJ2-7	TRBV6-2/TRBV6-3	.	.
TGTGCCAGCAGCCCCCCGAGCGGGGGGGCCGATGAGCAGTTCTTC	CASSPPSGGADEQFF	TRBJ2-1	TRBV6-1	.	TRBD2
TGTGCCAGCAGTGAATCGGTCGGCAGTACCTACGAGCAGTACTTC	CASSESVGSTYEQYF	TRBJ2-7	TRBV25-1	.	.
TGCAGTGCTAGACCGGGGCCGGAGACCCAGTACTTC	CSARPGPETQYF	TRBJ2-5	TRBV20-1	.	.
TGCAGTGCTACTCTGGGGTTAGCTAATGAAAAACTGTTTTTT	CSATLGLANEKLFF	TRBJ1-4	TRBV20-1	.	.
TGTGCCAGCAACCCACCCGGGAGACACACAGATACGCAGTATTTT	CASNPPGRHTDTQYF	TRBJ2-3	TRBV6-2/TRBV6-3	.	.
TGCAGTGCGGGGACTAGCGGGGGGGCCTGGGGTGAGCAGTTCTTC	CSAGTSGGAWGEQFF	TRBJ2-1	TRBV20-1	.	TRBD2
TGTGCCAGCAGCTTATCTTCTAGCTTGGGCGAGCAGTACTTC	CASSLSSSLGEQYF	TRBJ2-7	TRBV7-3	once	.
TGTGCCAGCAGGGACAGGGAGTTCTCTGGGGCCAACGTCCTGACTTTC	CASRDREFSGANVLTF	TRBJ2-6	TRBV2	few	TRBD1
TGCGCCAGCAGCCCCACCAGTTACAATGAGCAGTTCTTC	CASSPTSYNEQFF	TRBJ2-1	TRBV5-1	many	.
TGTGCCAGCAGTTGGGGGACTGACCCCTACAATGAGCAGTTCTTC	CASSWGTDPYNEQFF	TRBJ2-1	TRBV28	.	.
TGCAGTGTGCGCGAGGGGGCGGGAAACTACGAGCAGTACTTC	CSVREGAGNYEQYF	TRBJ2-7	TRBV20-1	.	.
TGTGCCAGCAGCCCCGGGGGACTAGCGGCGGAGACCCAGTACTTC	CASSPGGLAAETQYF	TRBJ2-5	TRBV7-8	.	TRBD2
TGTGCCAGCAGTTTAAGGACAGGGAGGGGCTCTGGGGCCAACGTCCTGACTTTC	CASSLRTGRGSGANVLTF	TRBJ2-6	TRBV12-3/TRBV12-4	.	.